The 32 T cell receptor beta chains below all came from one sample that was sequenced in a study of cytotoxic CD8 clonotypes in ibrutinib-treated CLL. Profiling relied on immunoSEQ multiplex PCR, and the TCRdb table lists in-frame clones only, not all of them. Of over 25,000 clones in the sample, 62% were seen once. The sample here was PBMCs, taken before ibrutinib treatment. These TCRs come from a human donor with chronic lymphocytic leukemia.

The chain carries TRBV7-9 and TRBJ1-5, with no clear D. V lost 0 bases and J 9 bases, leaving 6 bases between the germline ends. Germline V lookup: CDR1 SEHNR, CDR2 FQNEAQ (reference sequence). The CDR3 consists of 12 residues. The CDR3 region has the DNA TGTGCCAGCAGCTTAGCGGAGACGCCCCAGCATTTT. Translation: CASSLAETPQHF.

This rearrangement joins TRBV27 to TRBJ1-4, with TRBD1 as a possible D gene (6 bases). The germline V gene encodes CDR1 MNHEY and CDR2 SMNVEV (reference sequence). This CDR3 comprises 16 residues. V gave up 5 bases and J gave up 3 bases, with 16 bases separating them. The CDR3 protein is CASSLTGGASNEKLFF. DNA for the CDR3: TGTGCCAGCAGTCTGACGGGGGGCGCGTCTAATGAAAAACTGTTTTTT.

This chain connects TRBV25-1 to TRBJ1-3; the D is unclear. Germline V gene sequence: CDR1 MGHDK, CDR2 SYGVNS. Trimming stripped 2 bases from V and 0 bases from J, with 11 bases between. The CDR3 is made up of 16 amino acids. CDR3 bases: TGTGCCAGCAGTGAACCGGGCACGAGCTCTGGAAACACCATATATTTT. It encodes CASSEPGTSSGNTIYF.

This clone was counted a few times. V is TRBV10-3 and J is TRBJ2-2; 9 positions match TRBD2. Looked up from germline, CDR1 is ENHRY and CDR2 is SYGVKD. The CDR3 contains 19 residues. Trimming at V came to 0 bases and at J to 0 bases, leaving 8 bases not matched to a gene. The CDR3 region is CAISESGVSGSPNTGELFF. CDR3 nucleotides: TGTGCCATCAGTGAGTCGGGGGTTAGCGGGAGCCCGAACACCGGGGAGCTGTTTTTT.

The chain links TRBV11-2 to TRBJ2-3; D is unresolved. Germline values: CDR1 SGHAT, CDR2 FQNNGV. Trimming took 1 base from V and 6 from J, leaving 8 bases between them. The CDR3 is 13 amino acids. CDR3 residues: CASSLAYSDTQYF. In DNA, the CDR3 is TGTGCCAGCAGCTTAGCGTACAGTGATACGCAGTATTTT.

The CDR3 nucleotides are TGTGCCAGTAGGCTCCGTGGACAGGGTTCCTACGAGCAGTACTTC. Protein: CASRLRGQGSYEQYF. The rearrangement joins TRBV19 to TRBJ2-7; 8 bases line up with TRBD1. In germline, CDR1 is LNHDA, CDR2 SQIVND (reference sequence). V was pared by 6 bases and J by 1 base, with 8 bases of the junction left unmatched. This CDR3 contains 15 residues.

The chain carries TRBV7-9 and TRBJ2-7; D ambiguous. Germline V gene data show CDR1 as SEHNR and CDR2 as FQNEAQ (reference sequence). Trimming removed 5 bases at V and 2 bases at J, with 16 bases between. The CDR3 consists of 15 residues. CDR3 loop: CASSPGPRHTYEQYF. The CDR3, as DNA: TGTGCCAGCAGCCCCGGTCCCAGACACACCTACGAGCAGTACTTC. Variable domain in full (rest from reference TRBV7-9 and TRBJ2-7): DTGVSQNPRHKITKRGQNVTFRCDPISEHNRLYWYRQTLGQGPEFLTYFQNEAQLEKSRLLSDRFSAERPKGSFSTLEIQRTEQGDSAMYLCASSPGPRHTYEQYFGPGTRLTVT.

This sequence joins TRBV2 and TRBJ2-2, with 8 bases aligning to TRBD1. CDR3 length: 14 amino acids. The V segment lost 6 bases and the J segment 1 base; nucleotides outside the gene matches: 1. Germline CDR1 is SNHLY and CDR2 is FYNNEI. The CDR3 bases are TGTGCCAGCAGGACAGGGGAGAACACCGGGGAGCTGTTTTTT. It codes for CASRTGENTGELFF.

The CDR3 is CASSDDRDTEAFF. The CDR3 bases are TGTGCCAGCAGTGACGACAGGGACACTGAAGCTTTCTTT. The J gene is TRBJ1-1, the V gene TRBV6-6, with TRBD1 matching 7 bases. J lost 3 bases, V lost 5 bases, and 3 bases had no gene match. The germline V gene encodes CDR1 MNHNY and CDR2 SVGAGI (reference sequence). This CDR3 is built from 13 residues.

This clone is judged medium-sized. The chain combines TRBV19 with TRBJ1-1, with D hard to call. The germline V gene encodes CDR1 LNHDA and CDR2 SQIVND (reference sequence). The ends were cut back, 7 bases at V and 1 base at J, with 16 bases in the middle. CDR3 size: 15 residues. For the CDR3, the DNA is TGTGCCAGTAAATTAGCAGGAAGGGCGAACACTGAAGCTTTCTTT. This codes for CASKLAGRANTEAFF.

This clone has only a few counts. The chain links TRBV6-6 to TRBJ2-7, with D tentatively TRBD2 (5 bases). Germline CDR1 and CDR2: MNHNY and SVGAGI (reference sequence). The length of the CDR3 is 13 residues. V dropped 4 bases and J dropped 8 bases, with 15 bases sitting between them. The CDR3 reads CASSSWPGNKQYF. In DNA, the CDR3 is TGTGCCAGCAGTTCTTGGCCGGGGAATAAGCAGTACTTC.

This sequence joins TRBV6-5 and TRBJ2-5; TRBD1 is a possible D gene (6 bases). This CDR3 contains 15 residues. Germline V gene data show CDR1 as MNHEY and CDR2 as SVGAGI. V lost 4 bases and J 1 base, leaving 13 bases between the germline ends. CDR3 coding DNA: TGTGCCAGCAGTTCCCCCACAGGGTCCCAAGAGACCCAGTACTTC. It yields the protein CASSSPTGSQETQYF.

The CDR3 DNA reads TGTGCCAGCAGCGTAAGGGATACCTACAATGAGCAGTTCTTC. It specifies CASSVRDTYNEQFF. V usage is TRBV2 and J usage is TRBJ2-1; D is unresolved. Trimming left V 6 bases short and J 2 bases short, with 11 bases between. The CDR3 contains 14 residues. CDR1 and CDR2 from the germline V gene are SNHLY and FYNNEI.

A few counts support this clone. J is TRBJ2-7 and V is TRBV19, with D perhaps being TRBD1 or TRBD2 (5 bases each). The length of the CDR3 is 15 residues. V lost 5 bases to trimming and J lost 6 bases, with 20 bases between them. Looked up from germline, CDR1 is LNHDA and CDR2 is SQIVND (reference sequence). This CDR3 is CASSGGPAMDREQYF. As DNA, the CDR3 is TGTGCCAGTAGTGGGGGTCCGGCCATGGACCGCGAGCAGTACTTC. Supplemented by reference TRBV19 and TRBJ2-7, the full variable domain reads DGGITQSPKYLFRKEGQNVTLSCEQNLNHDAMYWYRQDPGQGLRLIYYSQIVNDFQKGDIAEGYSVSREKKESFPLTVTSAQKNPTAFYLCASSGGPAMDREQYFGPGTRLTVT.

This chain joins TRBV4-1 and TRBJ2-2, with a possible D match to TRBD2 (7 bases). This CDR3 comprises 14 residues. The germline gives CDR1 MGHRA, CDR2 YSYEKL. V shed 5 bases and J shed 5 bases, with 12 bases lying between them. The CDR3 nucleotides read TGCGCCAGCAGCGTGGGAGGGGGGACCGGGGAGCTGTTTTTT. It translates to CASSVGGGTGELFF.

This rearrangement joins TRBV11-2 to TRBJ2-4; D may be TRBD2 (6 bases). Germline values: CDR1 SGHAT, CDR2 FQNNGV. This CDR3 contains 14 residues. The V and J ends lost 1 base and 15 bases respectively, with 19 bases between them. The chain's CDR3 is CASSLGGSGAPRYF. DNA of the CDR3: TGTGCCAGCAGCTTAGGGGGTAGCGGAGCCCCTCGGTACTTC.

This clone was found a few times. The rearrangement links TRBV19 to TRBJ1-5, with 8 nucleotides matching TRBD1. Trimming took 3 bases from V and 4 from J; bases not matched to a gene: 11. There are 17 residues in the CDR3. Germline V gene data show CDR1 as LNHDA and CDR2 as SQIVND (reference sequence). The CDR3, as DNA: TGTGCCAGTAGTATCAGGGGCCAGGGGGCTTGGAATCAGCCCCAGCATTTT. Protein product: CASSIRGQGAWNQPQHF.

This clone was found once. The chain uses TRBV29-1 and TRBJ2-7, with 7 bases matching TRBD1. CDR3 length: 15 amino acids. Germline assignment: CDR1 SQVTM and CDR2 ANQGSEA. Trimming at V came to 7 bases and at J to 2 bases, leaving 14 bases not matched to a gene. CDR3 bases: TGCAGCGCCAGAATACCGGGACAGCGAGCCTACGAGCAGTACTTC. It translates to CSARIPGQRAYEQYF.

This clone was seen a handful of times. The chain has TRBV19 and TRBJ2-1, with 8 nucleotides matching TRBD2. Trimming at V came to 0 bases and at J to 4 bases, leaving 8 bases not matched to a gene. Germline values: CDR1 LNHDA, CDR2 SQIVND (reference sequence). The CDR3 extends over 17 amino acids. The CDR3 coding sequence is TGTGCCAGTAGTATAGATTTGGCTAGCGGGCCGTACAATGAGCAGTTCTTC. Residues: CASSIDLASGPYNEQFF.

This chain joins TRBV7-2 and TRBJ2-3; D unresolved. The germline V gene encodes CDR1 SGHTA and CDR2 FQGNSA. The CDR3 loop spans 13 amino acids. Between the trimmed V and J ends, which lost 2 bases and 6 bases, there was a span of 9 bases. CDR3 region: CASSLMPGDTQYF. CDR3 in DNA: TGTGCCAGCAGCTTAATGCCCGGGGATACGCAGTATTTT.

The V call is TRBV27, the J call TRBJ2-7; 10 bases agree with TRBD2. CDR1 is MNHEY, CDR2 SMNVEV, per germline (reference sequence). CDR3 length: 15 amino acids. Trimming took 3 bases from V and 2 from J; bases not matched to a gene: 4. For the CDR3, the DNA is TGTGCCAGCAGTTTTGCACTAGCGGGGACCTACGAGCAGTACTTC. Protein sequence: CASSFALAGTYEQYF.

The V call is TRBV5-1, the J call TRBJ2-5; 12 positions agree with TRBD2. V lost 4 bases, J lost 5 bases, and 6 bases stayed unmatched. This CDR3 has 15 amino acids. In germline, CDR1 is SGHRS, CDR2 YFSETQ. CDR3 bases: TGCGCCAGCAGCCCGATGACTAGCGGGAGTGAGACCCAGTACTTC. Its translation is CASSPMTSGSETQYF. Full variable domain (remainder filled in from reference TRBV5-1 and TRBJ2-5): KAGVTQTPRYLIKTRGQQVTLSCSPISGHRSVSWYQQTPGQGLQFLFEYFSETQRNKGNFPGRFSGRQFSNSRSEMNVSTLELGDSALYLCASSPMTSGSETQYFGPGTRLLVL.

The chain combines TRBV30 with TRBJ2-1; D gene ambiguous. The CDR3 runs to 12 residues. V was shortened by 1 base and J by 4 bases, with 5 bases between the two germline ends. The V gene's germline CDR1 is GTSNPN and CDR2 SVGIG (reference sequence). CDR3 coding DNA: TGTGCCTGGAGTGACAGATACAATGAGCAGTTCTTC. It codes for CAWSDRYNEQFF.

V gene TRBV6-6 combines with J gene TRBJ2-3, with 8 bases identical to TRBD2. The germline V gene encodes CDR1 MNHNY and CDR2 SVGAGI (reference sequence). This CDR3 has 13 amino acids. Trimming cost V 4 bases and J 5 bases; bases outside gene matches: 2. The CDR3, as DNA: TGTGCCAGCAGTTTAGCGGGAAAAGATACGCAGTATTTT. Its translation is CASSLAGKDTQYF.

The chain employs TRBV15 and TRBJ2-1, with 10 bases fitting TRBD2. Looked up from germline, CDR1 is LNHNV and CDR2 is YYDKDF (reference sequence). The V gene end was trimmed by 0 bases and the J gene end by 4 bases; junction bases not matched to a gene: 6. The CDR3 has 17 amino acids. This CDR3 reads CATSRDLAGDPYNEQFF. The CDR3 DNA follows: TGTGCCACCAGCAGAGACCTAGCGGGGGACCCTTACAATGAGCAGTTCTTC.

The genes are TRBV25-1 and TRBJ2-7, with TRBD1 matching 11 bases. The V gene's germline CDR1 is MGHDK and CDR2 SYGVNS. V shed 6 bases, J shed 5 bases, and the junction held 6 bases outside the gene matches. The CDR3 is made up of 14 amino acids. Here the CDR3 reads CASRGQGASHEQYF. The CDR3 DNA follows: TGTGCCAGCAGAGGACAGGGGGCTTCTCACGAGCAGTACTTC.

The chain couples TRBV10-2 to TRBJ2-2; D uncertain. V lost 3 bases to trimming and J lost 7 bases, with 12 bases between them. Germline assignment: CDR1 WSHSY and CDR2 SAAADI. The length of the CDR3 is 14 residues. The CDR3: CASSEMFYDGELFF. CDR3 in DNA: TGCGCCAGCAGTGAAATGTTTTATGACGGGGAGCTGTTTTTT.

The chain has TRBV11-2 and TRBJ2-7; 10 bases match TRBD2. The CDR3 is 16 amino acids. Germline V gives CDR1 SGHAT, CDR2 FQNNGV. The V gene end was trimmed by 3 bases and the J gene end by 1 base; junction bases not matched to a gene: 6. The CDR3 nucleotides read TGTGCCAGCAGCTTCCTGACTAGCGGGCTTTCCTACGAGCAGTACTTC. Protein product: CASSFLTSGLSYEQYF.

The chain employs TRBV6-5 and TRBJ1-5; D is undetermined. This CDR3 region has 14 residues. The germline CDR1 and CDR2 sequences are MNHEY and SVGAGI. V was pared by 6 bases and J by 3 bases, with 12 bases between. The CDR3 region has the DNA TGTGCCAGCAGCCCCGGACGGTTCAATCAGCCCCAGCATTTT. This codes for CASSPGRFNQPQHF.

This clone was observed a handful of times. The chain uses TRBV5-1 and TRBJ1-3; no reliable D call. The CDR3 is made up of 15 amino acids. Per the germline V gene, CDR1 is SGHRS and CDR2 is YFSETQ. V lost 0 bases to trimming and J lost 0 bases, with 7 bases between them. CDR3: CASSLAATSGNTIYF. The CDR3 DNA reads as TGCGCCAGCAGCTTGGCCGCGACCTCTGGAAACACCATATATTTT.

This clone has just a few counts. The chain links TRBV2 to TRBJ2-3; TRBD1 is a possible D gene (5 bases). Trimming removed 6 bases from V and 8 bases from J, with 12 bases in between. The germline V gene has CDR1 SNHLY and CDR2 FYNNEI. This CDR3 comprises 12 residues. Written as DNA, the CDR3 is TGTGCCAGCAGAGGGGTTTTCCCTACGCAGTATTTT. Its translation is CASRGVFPTQYF.

CDR3 loop: CASSLLGTGESPLHF. CDR3 bases: TGCGCCAGCAGCTTGTTGGGGACAGGGGAATCACCCCTCCACTTT. The chain joins TRBV5-1 to TRBJ1-6; 10 positions agree with TRBD1. CDR1 SGHRS and CDR2 YFSETQ come from the germline V gene. V gave up 1 base and J gave up 10 bases; unmatched junction bases: 5. The CDR3 sequence is 15 residues long.